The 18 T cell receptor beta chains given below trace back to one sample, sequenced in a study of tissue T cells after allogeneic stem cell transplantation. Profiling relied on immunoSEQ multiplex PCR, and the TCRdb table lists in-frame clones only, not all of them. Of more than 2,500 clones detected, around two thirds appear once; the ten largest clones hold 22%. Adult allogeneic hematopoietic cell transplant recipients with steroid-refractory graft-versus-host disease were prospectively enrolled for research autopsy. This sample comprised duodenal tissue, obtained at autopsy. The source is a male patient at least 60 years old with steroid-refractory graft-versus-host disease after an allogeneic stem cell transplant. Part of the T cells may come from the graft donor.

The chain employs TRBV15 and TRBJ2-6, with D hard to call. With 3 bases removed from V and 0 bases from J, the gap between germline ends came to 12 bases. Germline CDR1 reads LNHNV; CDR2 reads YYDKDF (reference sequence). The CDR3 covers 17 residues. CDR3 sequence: CATSRGKTASGANVLTF. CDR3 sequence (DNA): TGTGCCACCAGCAGGGGTAAAACAGCCTCTGGGGCCAACGTCCTGACTTTC.

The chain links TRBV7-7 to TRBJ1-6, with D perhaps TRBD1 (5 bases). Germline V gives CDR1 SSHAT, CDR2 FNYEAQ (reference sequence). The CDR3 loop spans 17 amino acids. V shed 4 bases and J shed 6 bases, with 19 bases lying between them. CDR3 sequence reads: CASSYKVRGRGNSPLHF. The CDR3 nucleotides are TGTGCCAGCAGCTATAAAGTTAGGGGACGGGGTAATTCACCCCTCCACTTT.

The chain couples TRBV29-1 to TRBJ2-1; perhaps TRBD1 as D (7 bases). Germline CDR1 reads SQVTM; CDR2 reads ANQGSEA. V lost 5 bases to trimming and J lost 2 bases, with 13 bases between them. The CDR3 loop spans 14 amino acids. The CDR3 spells CSVKTGEAYNEQFF. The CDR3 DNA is TGCAGCGTTAAAACAGGGGAGGCCTACAATGAGCAGTTCTTC.

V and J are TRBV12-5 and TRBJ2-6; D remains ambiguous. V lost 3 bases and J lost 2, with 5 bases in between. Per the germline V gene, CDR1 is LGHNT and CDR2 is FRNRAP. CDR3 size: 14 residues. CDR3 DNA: TGTGCTAGTGGTTTAGAGGCTGGGGCCAACGTCCTGACTTTC. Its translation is CASGLEAGANVLTF. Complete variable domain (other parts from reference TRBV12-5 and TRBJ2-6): DARVTQTPRHKVTEMGQEVTMRCQPILGHNTVFWYRQTMMQGLELLAYFRNRAPLDDSGMPKDRFSAEMPDATLATLKIQPSEPRDSAVYFCASGLEAGANVLTFGAGSRLTVL.

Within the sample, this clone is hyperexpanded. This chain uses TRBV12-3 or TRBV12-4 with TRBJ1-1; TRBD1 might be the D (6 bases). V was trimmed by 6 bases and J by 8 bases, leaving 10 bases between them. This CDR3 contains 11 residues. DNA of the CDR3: TGTGCCAGCAGCCACACAGGGGAAGCTTTCTTT. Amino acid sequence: CASSHTGEAFF.

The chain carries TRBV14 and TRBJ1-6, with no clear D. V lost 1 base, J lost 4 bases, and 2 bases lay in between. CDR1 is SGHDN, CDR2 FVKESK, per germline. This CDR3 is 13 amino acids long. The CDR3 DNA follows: TGTGCCAGCAGCCAAGGTTATAATTCACCCCTCCACTTT. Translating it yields CASSQGYNSPLHF.

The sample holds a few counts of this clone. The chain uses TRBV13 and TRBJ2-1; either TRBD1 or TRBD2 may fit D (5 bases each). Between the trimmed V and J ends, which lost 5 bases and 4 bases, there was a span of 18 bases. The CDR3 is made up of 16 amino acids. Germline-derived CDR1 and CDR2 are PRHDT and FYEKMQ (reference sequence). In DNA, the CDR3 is TGTGCCAGCAGCCACCCGGGGCTAGATCCTTACAATGAGCAGTTCTTC. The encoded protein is CASSHPGLDPYNEQFF.

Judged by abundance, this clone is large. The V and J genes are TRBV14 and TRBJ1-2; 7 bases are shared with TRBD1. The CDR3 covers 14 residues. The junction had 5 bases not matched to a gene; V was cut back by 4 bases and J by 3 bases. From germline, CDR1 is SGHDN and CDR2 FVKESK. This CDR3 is CASSLIGTDYGYTF. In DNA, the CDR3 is TGTGCCAGCAGCCTTATCGGGACAGACTATGGCTACACCTTC.

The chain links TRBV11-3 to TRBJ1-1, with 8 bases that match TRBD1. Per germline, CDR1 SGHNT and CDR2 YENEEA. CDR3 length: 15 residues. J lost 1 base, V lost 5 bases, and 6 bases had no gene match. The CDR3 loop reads CASSPGQGRNTEAFF. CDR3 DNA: TGTGCCAGCAGCCCTGGACAGGGAAGGAACACTGAAGCTTTCTTT.

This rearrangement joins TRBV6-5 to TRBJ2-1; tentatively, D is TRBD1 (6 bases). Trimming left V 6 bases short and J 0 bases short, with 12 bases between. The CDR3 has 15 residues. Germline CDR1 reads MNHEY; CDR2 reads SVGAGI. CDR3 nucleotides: TGTGCCAGCAGCACAGGGTCCAGCTCCTACAATGAGCAGTTCTTC. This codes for CASSTGSSSYNEQFF.

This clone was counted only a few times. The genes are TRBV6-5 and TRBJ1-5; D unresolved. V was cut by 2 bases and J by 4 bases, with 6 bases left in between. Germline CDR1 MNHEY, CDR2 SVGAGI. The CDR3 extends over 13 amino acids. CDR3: CASSYGRNQPQHF. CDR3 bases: TGTGCCAGCAGTTACGGGAGGAATCAGCCCCAGCATTTT.

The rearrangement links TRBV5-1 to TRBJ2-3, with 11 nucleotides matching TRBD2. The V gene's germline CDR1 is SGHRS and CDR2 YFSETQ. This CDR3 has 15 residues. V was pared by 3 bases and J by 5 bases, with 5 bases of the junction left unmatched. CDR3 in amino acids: CASSSLAGGRDTQYF. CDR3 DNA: TGCGCCAGCAGCTCGCTAGCGGGGGGCAGAGATACGCAGTATTTT.

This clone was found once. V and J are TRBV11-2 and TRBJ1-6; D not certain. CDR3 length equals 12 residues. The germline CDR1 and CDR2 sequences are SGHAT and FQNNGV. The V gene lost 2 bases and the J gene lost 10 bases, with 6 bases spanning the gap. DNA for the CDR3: TGTGCCAGCAGCTTAAACGGCTCACCCCTCCACTTT. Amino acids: CASSLNGSPLHF.

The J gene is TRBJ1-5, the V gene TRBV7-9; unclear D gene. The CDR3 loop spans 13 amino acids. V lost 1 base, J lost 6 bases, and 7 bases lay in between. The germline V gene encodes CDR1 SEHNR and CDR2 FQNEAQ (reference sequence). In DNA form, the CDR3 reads TGTGCCAGCAGCTTAGGGTTGGGTCAGCCCCAGCATTTT. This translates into CASSLGLGQPQHF.

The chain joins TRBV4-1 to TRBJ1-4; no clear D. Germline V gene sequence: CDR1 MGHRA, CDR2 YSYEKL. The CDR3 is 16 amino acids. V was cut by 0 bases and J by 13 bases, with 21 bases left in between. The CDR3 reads CASSQDPLTNGGRLFF. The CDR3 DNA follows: TGCGCCAGCAGCCAAGACCCTTTGACAAACGGAGGTCGACTGTTTTTT.

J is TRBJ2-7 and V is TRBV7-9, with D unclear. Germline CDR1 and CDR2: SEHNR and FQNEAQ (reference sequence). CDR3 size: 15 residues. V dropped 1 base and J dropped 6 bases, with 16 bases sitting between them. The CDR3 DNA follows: TGTGCCAGCAGCTTAGTAGAGTCGCCCCAAGCCGAGCAGTACTTC. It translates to CASSLVESPQAEQYF.

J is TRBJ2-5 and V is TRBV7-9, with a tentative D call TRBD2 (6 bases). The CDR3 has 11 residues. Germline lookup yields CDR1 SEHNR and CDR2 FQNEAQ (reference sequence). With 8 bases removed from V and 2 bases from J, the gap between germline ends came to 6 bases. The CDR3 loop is CASGLQETQYF. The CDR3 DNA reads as TGTGCCAGCGGACTACAAGAGACCCAGTACTTC.

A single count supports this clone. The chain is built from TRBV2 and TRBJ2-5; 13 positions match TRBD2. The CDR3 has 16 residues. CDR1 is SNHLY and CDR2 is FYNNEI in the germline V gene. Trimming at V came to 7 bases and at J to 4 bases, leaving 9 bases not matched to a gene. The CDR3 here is CASTSTSGGAGETQYF. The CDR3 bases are TGTGCCAGCACCTCTACTAGCGGGGGGGCCGGAGAGACCCAGTACTTC.